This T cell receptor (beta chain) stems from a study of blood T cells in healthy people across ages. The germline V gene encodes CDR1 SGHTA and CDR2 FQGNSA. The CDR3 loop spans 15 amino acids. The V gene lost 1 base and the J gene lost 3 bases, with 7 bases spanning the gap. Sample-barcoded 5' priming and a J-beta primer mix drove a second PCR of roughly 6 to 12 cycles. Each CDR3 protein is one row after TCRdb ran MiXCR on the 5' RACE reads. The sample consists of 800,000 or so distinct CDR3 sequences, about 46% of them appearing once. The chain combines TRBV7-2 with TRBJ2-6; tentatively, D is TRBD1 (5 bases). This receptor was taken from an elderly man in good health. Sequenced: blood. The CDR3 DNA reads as TGTGCCAGCAGCTTAGTAGGGGATGGGGCCAACGTCCTGACTTTC. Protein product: CASSLVGDGANVLTF.